This entry describes one T cell receptor beta chain. What antigen it recognizes has not been identified. No much larger clonotype is one base removed from it; base qualities were not supplied. The CDR3 regions of human TCRbeta chains were subjected to immunosequencing. Concerning the study's data processing: Repertoire TCRs were matched against a reference library of SARS-CoV-2-specific TCRs generated with the MIRA antigen-specificity platform. Breadth meant the fraction of unique TCRs that were SARS-CoV-2-associated, whereas depth meant the fraction of total T cells that were SARS-CoV-2-associated. Using the MIRA data, every spike-specific TCR was mapped to the spike region that the TCR reacted to and assigned to either a CD4 or a CD8 class. Log10-transformed breadth and depth values were compared by one-way ANOVA with Sidak's multiple comparisons tests. TCRdb carries this immuneACCESS record with in-frame sequences only. Its versions omit some clonotypes, under half of them owing to an unresolved V gene in the studies checked, with the rest unexplained. Clone size and V and J calls were adopted from that table, with D and trimming inferred from the DNA. The sample yields 55,000 to 65,000 clones; 85% were counted once. Roughly 20% of the sample is taken by the ten largest.

Per the publication, the time point label means: baseline before first vaccination. Vaccinee samples came from UK trials COV001 and COV002, including a single-blind randomized controlled phase 2/3 trial of AZD1222 (ChAdOx1 nCoV-19) in healthy adults. For TCRbeta chain sequencing, PBMC samples from trial participants were taken at day 0 and at day 28 after the second dose. The sample belongs to a study of T cell responses to AZD1222 COVID-19 vaccine (dated by TCRdb to the early 2020s). Notes on the research overall: AZD1222 recipients whose second dose came at about 4 weeks and those whose second dose came at about 12 weeks were combined into one group, since spike-specific TCR depth and breadth did not differ between the two schedules. A total of 230 to 250 trial participants underwent TCR sequencing, of whom more than 200 had received two doses of AZD1222 and about 25 had received two doses of the MenACWY control vaccine. Trial participants were enrolled into age subgroups of 18-55, 56-69 and 70-plus years, which contained about 150, 27 and 61 TCR-sequenced participants, respectively.

The investigation overall reported the following: Reportedly, close to half of the unique spike-specific TCRs recognized epitopes lying outside the regions that are mutated in the B.1.351 and B.1.1.7 variants. In the small 56-69-year group, the increase in depth fell short of significance, most likely because of low power. No day 14 peak-response samples were available, so repertoires were characterized only after the peak T cell response. Participants were mostly white British, with more females than males. The authors suggested clonal diversity may have been underestimated. Vaccine-associated CD4 TCRs spanned the whole spike protein, with dominant responses in regions 160-218 and 743-854. Only six AZD1222 recipients were SARS-CoV-2 seropositive at baseline, limiting conclusions about previously exposed vaccinees. After two AZD1222 doses, both the breadth and the depth of spike-specific TCRs were significantly higher than at day 0 and than in MenACWY recipients.

This TCR was recovered from an adult in good health. Sample: peripheral blood, taken on day 0 of AZD1222 vaccination.

The CDR3 protein: CASSMGPSRRPTSNQPQHF. The nucleotide sequence is TGTGCCAGTAGTATGGGCCCGAGTCGGAGACCCACTAGCAATCAGCCCCAGCATTTT. The rearranged segments are TRBV19 and TRBJ1-5; too little of a D gene remains to name it. Reading the germline V gene (reference sequence) gives CDR1 LNHDA and CDR2 SQIVND. The CDR3 starts with the cysteine, ends with the phenylalanine, and has 19 residues. The sequence is cut down to CDR3 DNA, 57 bases in frame from base 1. Relative to germline, V is 3 bases shorter and J is 0 bases shorter, with 21 bases between their ends.